The T cell receptor beta chain described here comes from a study of T cell changes during pregnancy in multiple sclerosis. Assay used: immunoSEQ multiplex PCR; TCRdb lists only in-frame clones, some missing. The sample shows about 48,000 clones, 80% to 95% of them seen only once. Looked up from germline, CDR1 is SGHDN and CDR2 is FVKESK. V lost 2 bases to trimming and J lost 7 bases; unmatched junction nucleotides: 8. CDR3 length: 16 amino acids. The J gene is TRBJ2-2, the V gene TRBV14, with 9 nucleotides matching TRBD2. The clonotype originates from a female donor in good health, enrolled as a control in a pregnancy study. Sample: CD4+ T cells from peripheral blood mononuclear cells, taken in the second trimester of pregnancy. For the CDR3, the DNA is TGTGCCAGCAGCCAATGGTCTAGCGGGGTTATCGGGGAGCTGTTTTTT. This sequence encodes CASSQWSSGVIGELFF.